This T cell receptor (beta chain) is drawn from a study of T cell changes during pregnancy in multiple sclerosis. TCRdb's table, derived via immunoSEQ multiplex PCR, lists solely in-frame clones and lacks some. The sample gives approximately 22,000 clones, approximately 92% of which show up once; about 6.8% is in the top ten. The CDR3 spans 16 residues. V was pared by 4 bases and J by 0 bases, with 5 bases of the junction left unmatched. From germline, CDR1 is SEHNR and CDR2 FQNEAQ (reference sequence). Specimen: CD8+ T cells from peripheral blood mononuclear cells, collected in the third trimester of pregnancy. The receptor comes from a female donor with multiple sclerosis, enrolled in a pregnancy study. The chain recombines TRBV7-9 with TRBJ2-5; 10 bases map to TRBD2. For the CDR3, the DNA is TGTGCCAGCAGCTCACGGACTAGCGGCTACCAAGAGACCCAGTACTTC. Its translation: CASSSRTSGYQETQYF.